Following are 8 T cell receptor beta chains from one sample sequenced in a study of blood T cells in healthy people across ages. Using a J-beta primer mix together with a sample-barcoded 5' primer, a second PCR was run for roughly 6 to 12 cycles. Each CDR3 protein is one row after TCRdb ran MiXCR on the 5' RACE reads. This sample carries about 1.7 million distinct CDR3 sequences, roughly 27% of them seen once, and the ten largest clones take about 8%. The sequenced sample was blood. Source of these receptors: a woman in her 30s in good health.

This clonotype was observed many times. V is TRBV6-6 and J is TRBJ2-7; 8 bases are a match to TRBD1. This CDR3 region has 14 residues. The V gene end was trimmed by 5 bases and the J gene end by 6 bases; junction bases not matched to a gene: 9. Looked up from germline, CDR1 is MNHNY and CDR2 is SVGAGI (reference sequence). Here the CDR3 DNA reads TGTGCCAGCAGTGGGTGGCAGGGGGCTTTCGAGCAGTACTTC. It specifies CASSGWQGAFEQYF.

This clonotype was seen only a few times. CDR3 coding DNA: TGCAGCGCTTCTCCTAGCGGGGGGGGCGGGGAGCTGTTTTTT. Amino acid sequence: CSASPSGGGGELFF. V is TRBV29-1 and J is TRBJ2-2; TRBD2 agrees at 12 bases. In germline, CDR1 is SQVTM, CDR2 ANQGSEA. The CDR3 covers 14 residues. V trimming: 7 bases; J trimming: 7 bases; junction bases outside the gene matches: 7.

This clonotype was seen repeatedly, ten times or more. The chain recombines TRBV11-1 with TRBJ2-1; tentatively, D is TRBD1 (6 bases). V lost 4 bases and J 2 bases, leaving 12 bases between the germline ends. CDR3 length: 15 amino acids. Germline V gene data show CDR1 as SGHAT and CDR2 as FQDESV (reference sequence). The CDR3 bases are TGTGCCAGCAGCTATGGGGGCCAAACCTACAATGAGCAGTTCTTC. It is translated as CASSYGGQTYNEQFF.

This clonotype was detected a few times. V and J are TRBV20-1 and TRBJ1-4, with D possibly being TRBD1 (5 bases). The CDR3 sequence is 13 residues long. V was clipped by 6 bases and J by 4 bases, with 12 bases between them. Germline CDR1 is DFQATT and CDR2 is SNEGSKA (reference sequence). This CDR3 is CSAGVIINEKLFF. The CDR3 bases are TGCAGTGCAGGGGTAATCATTAATGAAAAACTGTTTTTT.

This rearrangement joins TRBV20-1 to TRBJ2-2, with D possibly TRBD2 on 6 matching bases. The CDR3 consists of 14 residues. Trimming cost V 3 bases and J 1 base, with 9 bases left between them. CDR1 DFQATT and CDR2 SNEGSKA come from the germline V gene (reference sequence). CDR3 sequence reads: CSARGLQNTGELFF. CDR3 in DNA: TGCAGTGCTAGGGGACTCCAGAACACCGGGGAGCTGTTTTTT.

The chain employs TRBV20-1 and TRBJ2-1, with 7 bases lining up with TRBD2. Looked up from germline, CDR1 is DFQATT and CDR2 is SNEGSKA (reference sequence). The trim removed 6 bases at V and 0 bases at J, leaving 8 bases unmatched. This CDR3 is 15 amino acids long. CDR3 residues: CSALGGDNSYNEQFF. The CDR3 coding sequence is TGCAGTGCCCTGGGGGGGGATAACTCCTACAATGAGCAGTTCTTC.

The rearrangement uses TRBV3-1 and TRBJ1-2; D is undetermined. The CDR3 extends over 16 amino acids. Germline V CDR1 and CDR2: LGHDT, YNNKEL (reference sequence). Trimming took off 3 bases at V and 3 bases at J, with 17 bases between the two ends. This CDR3 reads CASSHRTPGPHYGYTF. For the CDR3, the DNA is TGTGCCAGCAGCCATCGAACCCCGGGCCCGCACTATGGCTACACCTTC.

With respect to this clonotype: This may be a read error: a much more frequent sequence differs by one nucleotide. The gene calls are TRBV3-1 and TRBJ2-1, with D tentatively TRBD1 (7 bases). CDR1 is LGHDT and CDR2 is YNNKEL in the germline V gene (reference sequence). V shed 5 bases and J shed 4 bases, with 12 bases lying between them. The CDR3 is 14 amino acids. CDR3 DNA: TGTGCCAGCAGCATACAGGGGAGGTACAATGAGCAGTTCTTC. Translation: CASSIQGRYNEQFF.